Given below is one T cell receptor (beta chain) in context. Antigen unknown. The record originates from a study of cytomegalovirus exposure and HLA in healthy donors. Each donor was nominally healthy when sampled (though unrecorded immune exposures were likely). Germline values: CDR1 SGHAT, CDR2 FQNNGV. The junction had 9 bases not matched to a gene; V was cut back by 5 bases and J by 0 bases. CDR3 length equals 17 residues. Study outcomes and limitations: The authors listed 150 to 200 TCR beta chains as cytomegalovirus-associated. The study carried out a later analysis of TCR beta sequences. It associated approximately 17,000 of them with specific HLA alleles at a false discovery rate of 0.05. The productive fraction for most TCR beta V segments was about 90% or about 30% in an earlier analysis.

13 Jbeta primers and 60 Vbeta primers were used for the PCR. This table comes from immunoSEQ multiplex PCR, and its TCRdb copy is limited to in-frame clones, with some not included. The sample consists of some 180,000 clones, approximately 80% of them appearing once. The sample consisted of PBMCs. The rearrangement uses TRBV11-2 and TRBJ2-1, with TRBD1 matching over 8 bases. The receptor was isolated from a woman aged 25 to 45 in good health and CMV-seropositive. This CDR3 reads CASSPGQGSPSYNEQFF. CDR3 coding DNA: TGTGCCAGCAGCCCCGGACAGGGCTCCCCCTCCTACAATGAGCAGTTCTTC.